Listed below are T cell receptor beta chains from one sample, sequenced in a study of tumor-infiltrating lymphocytes in localized non-small cell lung cancer. Repertoires were generated with immunoSEQ multiplex PCR, while TCRdb's copy carries only in-frame clones and drops some. The table has 13,000 or so clones, approximately 74% seen once. The sequenced material came from uninvolved lung tissue not adjacent to the tumor. Every receptor here comes from a human donor with non-small cell lung cancer. Each CDR3 is given with its conserved first and last residue. The order of the fields is J gene, clone size, CDR3 length, V gene, D gene, CDR3 DNA, CDR3 protein. A D gene is named only where the DNA matches it firmly. The size field is filled for only some rows; it gives once, few, many or a size class.

>TRBJ2-7|.|14|TRBV10-3|.
TGTGCCATCAGTGACCCCTCCTCGGGCTACGAGCAGTACTTC
CAISDPSSGYEQYF
>TRBJ1-2|once|13|TRBV28|TRBD1
TGTGCCAGCAGTCAGGACAGGGACCTTGGCTACACCTTC
CASSQDRDLGYTF
>TRBJ2-1|.|13|TRBV9|.
TGTGCCAGCAGTCAGGTGGGGCGGAATGAGCAGTTCTTC
CASSQVGRNEQFF
>TRBJ2-5|.|15|TRBV11-3|.
TGTGCCAGCAGCTTAAAGGGACTGGGGCCAGAGACCCAGTACTTC
CASSLKGLGPETQYF
>TRBJ1-2|.|15|TRBV27|.
TGTGCCAGCAGTTCAGATCGGCAGGGCTTGAATGGCTACACCTTC
CASSSDRQGLNGYTF
>TRBJ2-7|once|12|TRBV10-3|TRBD2
TGTGCCAGCGGACTAGGTTCCTACGAGCAGTACTTC
CASGLGSYEQYF
>TRBJ1-6|.|15|TRBV6-1|.
TGTGCCAGCAGTGGCGTTAGCTCCTATAATTCACCCCTCCACTTT
CASSGVSSYNSPLHF
>TRBJ2-5|.|14|TRBV7-7|TRBD1
TGTGCCAGCAGCTCCGGGACAGGGAAAGAGACCCAGTACTTC
CASSSGTGKETQYF
>TRBJ1-1|.|14|TRBV6-1|.
TGTGCCAGCACCCTAATTAGGGGGAACACTGAAGCTTTCTTT
CASTLIRGNTEAFF
>TRBJ2-5|.|13|TRBV6-5|.
TGTGCCAGCAGTAAGCTAGGCGAAGAGACCCAGTACTTC
CASSKLGEETQYF
>TRBJ1-3|few|15|TRBV2|.
TGTGCCAGCACGGGGGCGCCCAGCTCTGGAAACACCATATATTTT
CASTGAPSSGNTIYF
>TRBJ1-2|.|14|TRBV6-5|TRBD1
TGTGCCAGCAGCCGAGGGACAGGGGATTATGGCTACACCTTC
CASSRGTGDYGYTF
>TRBJ2-7|.|15|TRBV7-2|.
TGTGCCAGCAGCCGAGGGGCAGGAAGGGACTACGAGCAGTACTTC
CASSRGAGRDYEQYF
>TRBJ2-7|.|11|TRBV6-1|.
TGTGCCAGCAGGAATTACTACGAGCAGTACTTC
CASRNYYEQYF
>TRBJ2-3|.|16|TRBV4-2|TRBD2
TGTGCCAGCAGCCAGACTAGCGGGGGGTGGGGTGATACGCAGTATTTT
CASSQTSGGWGDTQYF
>TRBJ2-2|.|15|TRBV29-1|TRBD2
TGCAGCGTCCCAATCGGACTAGCGGGTTCCGGGGAGCTGTTTTTT
CSVPIGLAGSGELFF
>TRBJ1-1|.|14|TRBV19|.
TGTGCCAGTAGTATAGAACTCGGAAACACTGAAGCTTTCTTT
CASSIELGNTEAFF
>TRBJ1-1|.|13|TRBV7-9|.
TGTGCCAGCAGAAACGCGTTGAACACTGAAGCTTTCTTT
CASRNALNTEAFF
>TRBJ2-5|once|14|TRBV9|.
TGTGCCAGCAGCGTTACTAGCCTTGGAGAGACCCAGTACTTC
CASSVTSLGETQYF
>TRBJ2-5|.|13|TRBV7-3|.
TGTGCCAGCAGCTTAGGGGTAGGGGAGACCCAGTACTTC
CASSLGVGETQYF
>TRBJ1-2|few|15|TRBV18|TRBD1
TGTGCCAGCTCACCTGGGACAGGGGGCCCCTATGGCTACACCTTC
CASSPGTGGPYGYTF
>TRBJ2-1|few|15|TRBV28|TRBD1
TGTGCCAGCAGCAACAGGGGCCCCGCCTACAATGAGCAGTTCTTC
CASSNRGPAYNEQFF
>TRBJ1-2|.|14|TRBV7-2|TRBD1
TGTGCCAGCAGCCTCCCGGGACAGCTCTATGGCTACACCTTC
CASSLPGQLYGYTF
>TRBJ2-7|.|16|TRBV19|TRBD2
TGTGCCAGTAGTATAAGACTAGCGCAGAGCTCCTACGAGCAGTACTTC
CASSIRLAQSSYEQYF
>TRBJ2-7|.|15|TRBV5-8|TRBD1
TGTGCCAGCAGCTTGGCCGGGACAGGGTCATCCGAGCAGTACTTC
CASSLAGTGSSEQYF
>TRBJ1-1|.|13|TRBV29-1|.
TGCAGCGCCCCGGGACCTTCTTTCACTGAAGCTTTCTTT
CSAPGPSFTEAFF
>TRBJ2-3|.|14|TRBV25-1|TRBD1
TGTGCCAGCGGGGACAGGGGGCTGACAGATACGCAGTATTTT
CASGDRGLTDTQYF
>TRBJ1-1|once|13|TRBV7-3|.
TGTGCCAGCAGCTTCCAGCCGAACACTGAAGCTTTCTTT
CASSFQPNTEAFF
>TRBJ2-2|.|17|TRBV7-7|.
TGTGCTAGCAGCCCCGGGCAGGCTTCCGCGGGGACCGGGGAGCTGTTTTTT
CASSPGQASAGTGELFF
>TRBJ1-3|once|15|TRBV7-2|TRBD1
TGTGCCAGCAGCTTAGTGGGGACAGGGGAGCACACCATATATTTT
CASSLVGTGEHTIYF
>TRBJ2-2|.|14|TRBV2|.
TGTGCCAGCTGTTTGGGAACGAACACCGGGGAGCTGTTTTTT
CASCLGTNTGELFF
>TRBJ2-2|.|17|TRBV19|.
TGTGCCAGTAGTGCCAGGACAGCCAGACAAGCCACCGGGGAGCTGTTTTTT
CASSARTARQATGELFF
>TRBJ2-3|.|14|TRBV6-5|.
TGTGCCAGCTTTAGCGGAGGTAGCACAGATACGCAGTATTTT
CASFSGGSTDTQYF
>TRBJ2-3|medium-sized|15|TRBV19|TRBD2
TGTGCCAGTAGTACCGCTAGCGGGGGGGCGAATACGCAGTATTTT
CASSTASGGANTQYF
>TRBJ1-1|.|11|TRBV6-1|.
TGTGCCACCCGCGACCGGGATGGGGCTTTCTTT
CATRDRDGAFF
>TRBJ1-4|.|14|TRBV7-2|TRBD1
TGTGCCAGCAGCTTCGCACAGGGGGGTGAAAAACTGTTTTTT
CASSFAQGGEKLFF
>TRBJ1-2|medium-sized|15|TRBV7-2|.
TGTGCCAGCAGCTTAGGCGGGGGGTTATTCTATGGCTACACCTTC
CASSLGGGLFYGYTF
>TRBJ1-1|.|13|TRBV12-5|.
TGTGCTAGTGGTTTGAAGACAACCACTGAAGCTTTCTTT
CASGLKTTTEAFF
>TRBJ1-4|.|12|TRBV30|.
TGTGCCTGGAGTGTGGGAGCTGAAAAACTGTTTTTT
CAWSVGAEKLFF
>TRBJ2-7|.|14|TRBV29-1|TRBD2
TGCAGCGTTTTGCTCGCGGGAGGGTCCTACGAGCAGTACTTC
CSVLLAGGSYEQYF
>TRBJ1-1|.|13|TRBV12-5|.
TGTGCTAGTGGCTTCTCCGTGAACACTGAAGCTTTCTTT
CASGFSVNTEAFF
>TRBJ2-5|.|14|TRBV2|TRBD1
TGTGCCAGCTCAAGGGACAGGGGATTCGAGACCCAGTACTTC
CASSRDRGFETQYF
>TRBJ1-2|.|11|TRBV30|.
TGTGCCGGAGGGGGGAGCTATGGCTACACCTTC
CAGGGSYGYTF
>TRBJ2-3|few|15|TRBV10-3|.
TGTGCCATCAGTGAAGGAGACCGCTACACAGATACGCAGTATTTT
CAISEGDRYTDTQYF
>TRBJ2-3|.|14|TRBV5-1|TRBD2
TGCGCCAGCACTCTAGCGGGGGAGACAGATACGCAGTATTTT
CASTLAGETDTQYF
>TRBJ2-1|.|15|TRBV6-1|.
TGTGCCAGCATTCTGGCAGGGCGGTTATACAATGAGCAGTTCTTC
CASILAGRLYNEQFF
>TRBJ2-3|once|17|TRBV9|TRBD2
TGTGCCAGCAGCGTAGATAGCGGGAGGGCAAGCACAGATACGCAGTATTTT
CASSVDSGRASTDTQYF
>TRBJ1-4|few|13|TRBV2|.
TGTGCCAGCAGTGTAGGGGGATTGGAAAAACTGTTTTTT
CASSVGGLEKLFF
>TRBJ1-3|few|13|TRBV19|.
TGTGCCACCTCGACGCATCGTGGAAACACCATATATTTT
CATSTHRGNTIYF
>TRBJ1-2|.|13|TRBV5-1|.
TGCGCCAGCAGCTTGTGGGGGGAGATCGGCTACACCTTC
CASSLWGEIGYTF
>TRBJ2-7|.|15|TRBV14|TRBD1
TGTGCCAGCAGCCAAGGTGGGACAGGGATTTACGAGCAGTACTTC
CASSQGGTGIYEQYF
>TRBJ2-2|.|14|TRBV11-3|.
TGTGCCAGCAGCTTAGAAGGGAACACCGGGGAGCTGTTTTTT
CASSLEGNTGELFF
>TRBJ2-3|.|16|TRBV7-9|TRBD2
TGTGCCAGCAGCTCGCCGACTAGCGAAAGCACAGATACGCAGTATTTT
CASSSPTSESTDTQYF
>TRBJ1-2|.|13|TRBV7-9|.
TGTGCCAGCAGCTTCGGATCTGACTATGGCTACACCTTC
CASSFGSDYGYTF